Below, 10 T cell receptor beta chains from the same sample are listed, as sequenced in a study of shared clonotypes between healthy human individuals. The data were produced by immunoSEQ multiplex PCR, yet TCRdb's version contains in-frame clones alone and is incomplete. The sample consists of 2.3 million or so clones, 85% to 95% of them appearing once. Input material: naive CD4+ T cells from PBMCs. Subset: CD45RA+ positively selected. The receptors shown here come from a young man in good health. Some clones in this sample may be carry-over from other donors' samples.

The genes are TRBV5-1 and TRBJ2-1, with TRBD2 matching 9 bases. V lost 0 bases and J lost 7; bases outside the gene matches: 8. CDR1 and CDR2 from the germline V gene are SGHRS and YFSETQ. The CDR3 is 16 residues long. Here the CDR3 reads CASSLERLAGKNEQFF. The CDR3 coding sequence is TGCGCCAGCAGCTTGGAACGGCTAGCGGGGAAAAATGAGCAGTTCTTC.

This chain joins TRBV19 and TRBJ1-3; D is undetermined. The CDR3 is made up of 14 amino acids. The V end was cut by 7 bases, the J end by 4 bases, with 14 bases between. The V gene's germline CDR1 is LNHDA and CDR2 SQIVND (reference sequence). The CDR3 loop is CASTQGAGGNTIYF. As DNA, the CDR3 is TGTGCCAGTACCCAAGGCGCGGGCGGAAACACCATATATTTT.

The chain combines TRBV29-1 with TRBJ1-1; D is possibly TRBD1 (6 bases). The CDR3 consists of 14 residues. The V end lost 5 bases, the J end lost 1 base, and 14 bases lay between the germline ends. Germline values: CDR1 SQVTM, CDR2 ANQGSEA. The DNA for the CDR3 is TGCAGCGTTAAAAGGGGGGGACCGAACACTGAAGCTTTCTTT. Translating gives CSVKRGGPNTEAFF.

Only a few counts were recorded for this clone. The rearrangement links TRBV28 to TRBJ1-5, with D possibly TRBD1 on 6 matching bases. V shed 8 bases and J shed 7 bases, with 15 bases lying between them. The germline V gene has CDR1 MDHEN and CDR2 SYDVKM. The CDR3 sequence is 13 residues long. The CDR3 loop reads CASPSQGAQPQHF. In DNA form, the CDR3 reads TGTGCCAGCCCCTCACAGGGAGCGCAGCCCCAGCATTTT.

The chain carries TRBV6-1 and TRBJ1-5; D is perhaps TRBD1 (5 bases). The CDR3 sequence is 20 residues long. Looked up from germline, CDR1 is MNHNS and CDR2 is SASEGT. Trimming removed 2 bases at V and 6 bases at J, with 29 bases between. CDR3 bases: TGTGCCAGCAGTGAATACGTCTTCGGCAGGGCGAACCCAGGAGGTCAGCCCCAGCATTTT. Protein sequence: CASSEYVFGRANPGGQPQHF.

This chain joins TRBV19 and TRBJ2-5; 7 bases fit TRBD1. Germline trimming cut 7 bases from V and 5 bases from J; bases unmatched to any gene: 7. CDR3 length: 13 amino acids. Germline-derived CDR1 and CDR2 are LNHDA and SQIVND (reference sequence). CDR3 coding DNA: TGTGCCAGTATCCAGACAGGGCCTGAGACCCAGTACTTC. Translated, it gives CASIQTGPETQYF.

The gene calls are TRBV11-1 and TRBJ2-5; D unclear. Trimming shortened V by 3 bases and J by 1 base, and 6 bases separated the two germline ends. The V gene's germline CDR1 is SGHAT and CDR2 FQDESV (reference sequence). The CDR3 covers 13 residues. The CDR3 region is CASSFTLQETQYF. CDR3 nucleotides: TGTGCCAGCAGCTTTACACTCCAAGAGACCCAGTACTTC.

The CDR3, as DNA: TGTGCCAGCAGCCCCCCAAATCCCGGACTAGCGGGAGGGCCCTACGAGCAGTACTTC. It yields the protein CASSPPNPGLAGGPYEQYF. The V call is TRBV7-2, the J call TRBJ2-7; TRBD2 matches at 15 bases. Germline lookup yields CDR1 SGHTA and CDR2 FQGNSA. Trimming at V came to 5 bases and at J to 2 bases, leaving 13 bases not matched to a gene. The CDR3 sequence is 19 residues long.

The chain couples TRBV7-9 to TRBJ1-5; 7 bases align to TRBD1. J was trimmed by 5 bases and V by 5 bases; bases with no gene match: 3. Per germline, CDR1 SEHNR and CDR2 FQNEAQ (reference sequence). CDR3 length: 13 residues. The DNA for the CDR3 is TGTGCCAGCAGCCCTGACAGGGATCAGCCCCAGCATTTT. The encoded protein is CASSPDRDQPQHF. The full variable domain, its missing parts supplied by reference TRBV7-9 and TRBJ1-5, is DTGVSQNPRHKITKRGQNVTFRCDPISEHNRLYWYRQTLGQGPEFLTYFQNEAQLEKSRLLSDRFSAERPKGSFSTLEIQRTEQGDSAMYLCASSPDRDQPQHFGDGTRLSIL.

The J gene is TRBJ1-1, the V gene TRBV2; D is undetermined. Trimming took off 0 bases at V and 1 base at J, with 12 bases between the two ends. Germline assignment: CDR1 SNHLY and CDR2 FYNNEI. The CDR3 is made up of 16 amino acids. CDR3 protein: CASSEAGGRRNTEAFF. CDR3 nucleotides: TGTGCCAGCAGTGAAGCGGGAGGTCGGAGGAACACTGAAGCTTTCTTT.